This entry describes one T cell receptor (beta chain). The data were taken from a study of control samples from healthy donors and cancer patients. The data were produced by immunoSEQ multiplex PCR, yet TCRdb's version contains in-frame clones alone and is incomplete. The sample lists roughly 130,000 clones, 75% to 95% occurring once. Germline V lookup: CDR1 SGHRS, CDR2 YFSETQ. The CDR3 has 17 amino acids. V was clipped by 0 bases and J by 3 bases; unmatched bases: 8. The sample consisted of blood. The gene calls are TRBV5-1 and TRBJ2-7; 11 bases are shared with TRBD1. The clonotype comes from a man aged 18 to 35 in good health. The CDR3 nucleotides are TGCGCCAGCAGCTTGGACCGAGCCGGGACAGGGGGCTACGAGCAGTACTTC. Translating gives CASSLDRAGTGGYEQYF.